This T cell receptor beta chain was captured by sequencing in a study of cytomegalovirus exposure and HLA in healthy donors. The table came from immunoSEQ multiplex PCR; TCRdb's copy has only in-frame clones and leaves some out. The sample contains some 150,000 clones, approximately 94% of which appear only once. The V end was cut by 3 bases, the J end by 2 bases, with 9 bases between. The CDR3 is made up of 14 amino acids. Germline V gives CDR1 KGHSH, CDR2 LQKENI. Study results and limitations: The study designated roughly 160 TCR beta chains cytomegalovirus-associated. Three chains tied to CMV proved CMV antigen-specific in vitro.

For this clone: Its antigen is undetermined.

Separate from the 666-subject first cohort, the 120-subject validation cohort was the one that the donors belonged to. Source material: PBMCs. This receptor was obtained from a man aged 18 to 29 in good health and CMV-seropositive. J is TRBJ2-3 and V is TRBV18; maybe TRBD2 (6 bases). CDR3 in DNA: TGTGCCAGCTCACCGGGACTTCTCACAGATACGCAGTATTTT. Protein: CASSPGLLTDTQYF.